This TCR beta chain was observed in a study of cytomegalovirus exposure and HLA in healthy donors. Study context: Of the donors genotyped, approximately 430 in all, 75% to 85% fell in the Caucasian-associated ancestry cluster. Study observations and caveats: A later analysis reportedly identified an Asian-associated ancestry cluster as carrying fewer N-insertions than the roughly 700-donor mean. Another analysis was done later, and it associated around 16,000 TCR beta sequences with HLA alleles at 0.05 false discovery rate. CMV serostatus was the sole immune exposure data available.

V was shortened by 7 bases and J by 3 bases, with 7 bases between the two germline ends. The germline CDR1 and CDR2 sequences are SQVTM and ANQGSEA. The CDR3 contains 11 residues. PCR was performed using 60 Vbeta and 13 Jbeta primers. Some clones are missing from TCRdb's copy, which holds only in-frame ones; the method was immunoSEQ multiplex PCR. The listing contains more than 45,000 clones. Turning to this clone: Its antigen remains unidentified.

The source is a male donor in good health and CMV-seronegative. Sample: PBMCs. This chain connects TRBV29-1 to TRBJ2-1; a weak D match, TRBD2 (5 bases). This CDR3 is CSGADYNEQFF. CDR3 DNA: TGCAGCGGAGCGGACTACAATGAGCAGTTCTTC.